Listed below are T cell receptor beta chains from one sample, sequenced in a study of T cell repertoires in cytomegalovirus infection. The antigens for these receptors are not known. TCRdb reprocessed the reads with MiXCR, giving one entry per CDR3 protein. This sample yields hundreds of thousands of distinct CDR3 sequences, of which about 44% are seen a single time; around 44% belongs to the top ten. The source was cultured PBMCs, collected from culture after CMV antigen stimulation. The receptors derive from a human donor in good health (CMV status not recorded). Some clones in this sample may be carry-over from other donors' samples. The CDR3 runs from the conserved cysteine through the conserved F or W. A D gene is named only where the DNA matches it firmly. Some rows have no size entry. The others give once, few or many, or a class for an expanded clone.

TRBV10-3,-,TRBJ2-3,-,CAISEGLTHTDTQYF,TGTGCCATCAGTGAGGGACTCACACACACAGATACGCAGTATTTT
TRBV20-1,-,TRBJ1-2,-,CSVRDGVNYGYTF,TGCAGTGTCCGGGACGGCGTGAACTATGGCTACACCTTC
TRBV11-2,-,TRBJ1-6,few,CASSPSRHSPLHF,TGTGCCAGCAGCCCGAGTAGACATTCACCCCTCCACTTT
TRBV19,-,TRBJ2-1,-,CASSIAGFSYNEQFF,TGTGCCAGTAGTATTGCGGGGTTCTCCTACAATGAGCAGTTCTTC
TRBV5-4,-,TRBJ2-1,-,CASSHAGAVHLWFF,TGTGCCAGCAGCCACGCCGGGGCAGTCCATCTATGGTTCTTC
TRBV6-5,TRBD1,TRBJ1-5,few,CASSPGGYQPQHF,TGTGCCAGCAGCCCAGGGGGCTATCAGCCCCAGCATTTT
TRBV5-6,-,TRBJ2-7,few,CASSLAHSPYEQYF,TGTGCCAGCAGCTTGGCACACTCTCCCTACGAGCAGTACTTC
TRBV5-6,-,TRBJ2-4,few,CASSLETFGKNIQYF,TGTGCCAGCAGCCTGGAAACATTCGGGAAAAACATTCAGTACTTC
TRBV6-6,-,TRBJ2-5,few,CASTSSQETQYF,TGTGCCAGCACGTCCAGTCAAGAGACCCAGTACTTC
TRBV12-3/TRBV12-4,TRBD1,TRBJ1-1,-,CASSLPRGGAAAFF,TGTGCCAGCAGTTTACCTAGAGGGGGCGCGGCCGCTTTCTTT
TRBV12-3/TRBV12-4,TRBD1,TRBJ1-2,many,CASSLGTGYGYTF,TGTGCCAGCAGTTTAGGGACAGGCTATGGCTACACCTTC
TRBV11-2,-,TRBJ2-2,-,CASSRGLSGELFF,TGTGCCAGCAGCCGCGGGCTATCCGGGGAGCTGTTTTTT
TRBV7-1,-,TRBJ2-3,-,CASSSERHTDTQYF,TGTGCCAGCAGCTCGGAGAGGCACACAGATACGCAGTATTTT
TRBV4-2,-,TRBJ2-7,-,CASSQVGGTLSEQYF,TGTGCCAGCAGCCAAGTTGGGGGGACCCTATCCGAGCAGTACTTC
TRBV19,TRBD2,TRBJ2-2,-,CASGLAGGPLGELFF,TGTGCCAGCGGACTAGCGGGAGGGCCGTTGGGGGAGCTGTTTTTT
TRBV6-5,TRBD1,TRBJ2-2,-,CASSRRQGASGELFF,TGTGCCAGCAGTCGAAGACAGGGGGCGTCCGGGGAGCTGTTTTTT
TRBV20-1,TRBD2,TRBJ2-3,-,CSARDPGLAGGGTDTQYF,TGCAGTGCTAGAGATCCGGGACTAGCGGGAGGGGGCACAGATACGCAGTATTTT
TRBV19,-,TRBJ1-5,few,CASSAGWPGGNQPQHF,TGTGCCAGTAGTGCAGGGTGGCCTGGGGGCAATCAGCCCCAGCATTTT
TRBV20-1,-,TRBJ2-5,-,CSAARPETQYF,TGCAGTGCTGCCCGTCCGGAGACCCAGTACTTC
TRBV6-5,-,TRBJ2-2,-,CASRVGGSNTGELFF,TGTGCCAGCAGAGTAGGCGGTTCGAACACCGGGGAGCTGTTTTTT
TRBV19,TRBD2,TRBJ2-1,-,CASSGVAGVGEQFF,TGTGCCAGTAGCGGCGTAGCGGGGGTGGGGGAGCAGTTCTTC
TRBV4-3,-,TRBJ2-4,-,CASSPTTAIAKNIQYF,TGCGCCAGCAGCCCGACGACAGCCATAGCCAAAAACATTCAGTACTTC
TRBV7-2,TRBD2,TRBJ2-3,few,CASSTGLAGTDTQYF,TGTGCCAGCAGCACGGGACTAGCGGGGACAGATACGCAGTATTTT
TRBV7-8,-,TRBJ2-5,many,CASSLESLLSGETQYF,TGTGCCAGCAGCTTAGAGTCGCTACTCAGTGGGGAGACCCAGTACTTC
TRBV28,-,TRBJ2-5,-,CASSSHGSRRETQYF,TGTGCCAGCAGTTCCCACGGGTCTAGGAGGGAGACCCAGTACTTC
TRBV20-1,TRBD1,TRBJ1-2,-,CSARTGMSGYTF,TGCAGTGCCCGGACAGGGATGAGTGGCTACACCTTC
TRBV5-1,-,TRBJ2-3,-,CASSLEDSTDTQYF,TGCGCCAGCAGCTTGGAAGACAGCACAGATACGCAGTATTTT
TRBV6-1,-,TRBJ2-1,-,CASSEGVSAYNDEQFF,TGTGCCAGCAGTGAAGGGGTCAGCGCCTACAATGATGAGCAGTTCTTC
TRBV19,TRBD2,TRBJ2-7,-,CASGEGYGYEQYF,TGTGCCAGTGGGGAGGGCTACGGATACGAGCAGTACTTC
TRBV6-5,-,TRBJ2-5,few,CASSQLGSTRRTQYF,TGTGCCAGCAGTCAGTTAGGGTCGACAAGAAGGACCCAGTACTTC
TRBV7-2,TRBD2,TRBJ2-3,-,CASSRGVSGYTDTQYF,TGTGCCAGCAGCCGGGGGGTTAGCGGATACACAGATACGCAGTATTTT
TRBV20-1,TRBD2,TRBJ2-3,-,CSATPTSGGSDTQYF,TGCAGTGCTACCCCGACTAGCGGGGGTTCGGATACGCAGTATTTT
TRBV20-1,TRBD1,TRBJ2-2,-,CSASDRGEAGELFF,TGCAGTGCTTCCGACAGGGGAGAGGCCGGGGAGCTGTTTTTT
TRBV12-3/TRBV12-4,-,TRBJ2-3,few,CASSSRIRDTQYF,TGTGCCAGCAGCTCCCGAATTCGGGATACGCAGTATTTT
TRBV7-2,-,TRBJ2-1,-,CASSSSGARAYNEQFF,TGTGCCAGCAGCTCCAGTGGAGCGCGGGCCTACAATGAGCAGTTCTTC
TRBV7-2,TRBD2,TRBJ2-2,few,CASSPKLAGGAGELFF,TGTGCCAGCAGCCCCAAACTAGCGGGAGGTGCCGGGGAGCTGTTTTTT
TRBV10-3,-,TRBJ2-7,few,CAISESRSEGTYEQYF,TGTGCCATCAGTGAGTCAAGGTCCGAGGGGACCTACGAGCAGTACTTC
TRBV6-6,-,TRBJ2-7,-,CASSPGNCEQYF,TGTGCCAGCAGTCCAGGGAACTGCGAGCAGTACTTC
TRBV19,-,TRBJ1-6,-,CASSEPSSPLHF,TGTGCCAGTAGTGAACCAAGTTCACCCCTCCACTTT
TRBV7-2,-,TRBJ1-5,-,CASSLARGVRQPQHF,TGTGCCAGCAGCTTAGCGCGGGGGGTTAGGCAGCCCCAGCATTTT